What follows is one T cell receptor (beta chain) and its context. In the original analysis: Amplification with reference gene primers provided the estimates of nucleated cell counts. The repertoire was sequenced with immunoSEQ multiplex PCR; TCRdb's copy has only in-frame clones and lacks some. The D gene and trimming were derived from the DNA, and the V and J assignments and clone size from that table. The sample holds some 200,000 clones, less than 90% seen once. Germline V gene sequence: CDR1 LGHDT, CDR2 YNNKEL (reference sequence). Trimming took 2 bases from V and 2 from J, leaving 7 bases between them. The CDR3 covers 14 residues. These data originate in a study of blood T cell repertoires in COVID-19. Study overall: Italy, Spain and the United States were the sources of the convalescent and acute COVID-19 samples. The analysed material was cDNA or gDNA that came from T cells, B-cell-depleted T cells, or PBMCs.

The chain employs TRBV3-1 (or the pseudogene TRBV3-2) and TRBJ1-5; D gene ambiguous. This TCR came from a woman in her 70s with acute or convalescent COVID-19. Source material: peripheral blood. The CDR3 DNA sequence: TGTGCCAGCAGCCAAATGGCGGGCAATCAGCCCCAGCATTTT. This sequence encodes CASSQMAGNQPQHF.